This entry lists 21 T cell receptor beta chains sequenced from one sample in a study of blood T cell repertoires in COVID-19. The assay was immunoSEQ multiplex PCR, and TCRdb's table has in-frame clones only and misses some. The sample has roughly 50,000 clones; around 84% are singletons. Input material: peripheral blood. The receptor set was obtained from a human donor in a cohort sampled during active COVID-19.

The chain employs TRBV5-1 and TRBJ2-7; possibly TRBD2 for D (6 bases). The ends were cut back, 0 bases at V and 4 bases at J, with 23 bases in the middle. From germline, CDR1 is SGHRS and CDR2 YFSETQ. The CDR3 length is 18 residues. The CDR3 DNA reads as TGCGCCAGCAGCTTGGCCCCGCTAAGAGCGGGTGCCGCTTACGAGCAGTACTTC. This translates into CASSLAPLRAGAAYEQYF.

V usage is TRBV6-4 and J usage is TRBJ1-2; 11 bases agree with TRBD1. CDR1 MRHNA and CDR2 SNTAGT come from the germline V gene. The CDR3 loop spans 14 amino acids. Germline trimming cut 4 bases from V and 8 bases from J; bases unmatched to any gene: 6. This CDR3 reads CASSVGQGDLGYTF. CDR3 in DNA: TGTGCCAGCAGTGTGGGACAGGGGGACCTGGGCTACACCTTC.

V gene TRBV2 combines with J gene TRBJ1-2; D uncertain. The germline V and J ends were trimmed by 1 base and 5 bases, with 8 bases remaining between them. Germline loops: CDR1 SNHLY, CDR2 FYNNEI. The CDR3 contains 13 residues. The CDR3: CASSEGYRYGYTF. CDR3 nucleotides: TGTGCCAGCAGTGAAGGGTACAGATATGGCTACACCTTC.

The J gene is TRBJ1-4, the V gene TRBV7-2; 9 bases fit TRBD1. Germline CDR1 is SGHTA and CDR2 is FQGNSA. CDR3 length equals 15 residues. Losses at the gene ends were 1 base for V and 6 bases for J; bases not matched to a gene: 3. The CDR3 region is CASSLGDRGYEKLFF. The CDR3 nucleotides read TGTGCCAGCAGCTTAGGCGACAGGGGGTATGAAAAACTGTTTTTT.

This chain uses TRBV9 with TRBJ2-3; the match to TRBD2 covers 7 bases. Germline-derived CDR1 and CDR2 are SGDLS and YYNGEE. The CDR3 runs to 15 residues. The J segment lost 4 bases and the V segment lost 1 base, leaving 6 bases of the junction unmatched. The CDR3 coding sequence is TGTGCCAGCAGCGTATCCGGGGGAGGGCCAGATACGCAGTATTTT. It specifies CASSVSGGGPDTQYF.

The CDR3: CASRRTDYSNQPQHF. CDR3 sequence (DNA): TGTGCCAGCAGACGGACAGATTATAGCAATCAGCCCCAGCATTTT. The chain links TRBV6-5 to TRBJ1-5; possibly TRBD1 for D (6 bases). The V gene lost 6 bases and the J gene lost 0 bases, with 12 bases spanning the gap. CDR1 is MNHEY, CDR2 SVGAGI, per germline. This CDR3 region has 15 residues.

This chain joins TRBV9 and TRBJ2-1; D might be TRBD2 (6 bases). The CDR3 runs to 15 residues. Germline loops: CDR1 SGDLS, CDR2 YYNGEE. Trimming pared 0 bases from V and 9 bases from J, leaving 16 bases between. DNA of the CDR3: TGTGCCAGCAGCGTAGCTGGGACTTACTACGGTGAGCAGTTCTTC. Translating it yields CASSVAGTYYGEQFF.

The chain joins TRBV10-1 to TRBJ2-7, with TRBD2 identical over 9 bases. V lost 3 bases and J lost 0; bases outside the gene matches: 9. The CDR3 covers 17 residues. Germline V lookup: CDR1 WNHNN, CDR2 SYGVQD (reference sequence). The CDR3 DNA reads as TGCGCCAGCAGTGAAGTCGCGCTAGCGGGGAGCTCCTACGAGCAGTACTTC. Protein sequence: CASSEVALAGSSYEQYF.

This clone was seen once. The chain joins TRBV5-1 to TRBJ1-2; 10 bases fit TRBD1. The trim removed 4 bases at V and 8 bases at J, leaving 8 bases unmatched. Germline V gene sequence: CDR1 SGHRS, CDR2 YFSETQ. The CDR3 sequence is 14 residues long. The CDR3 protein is CASSPGQGEQGYTF. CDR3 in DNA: TGCGCCAGCAGCCCCGGACAGGGGGAGCAGGGCTACACCTTC.

This CDR3 is CASSPGQPNEKLFF. The CDR3 DNA reads as TGTGCCAGCAGTCCAGGACAGCCTAATGAAAAACTGTTTTTT. This chain connects TRBV25-1 to TRBJ1-4, with D perhaps TRBD1 (6 bases). Germline V lookup: CDR1 MGHDK, CDR2 SYGVNS. This CDR3 region has 14 residues. The V gene lost 5 bases and the J gene lost 3 bases, with 10 bases spanning the gap. Full variable domain (outside the CDR3, taken from reference TRBV25-1 and TRBJ1-4): EADIYQTPRYLVIGTGKKITLECSQTMGHDKMYWYQQDPGMELHLIHYSYGVNSTEKGDLSSESTVSRIRTEHFPLTLESARPSHTSQYLCASSPGQPNEKLFFGSGTQLSVL.

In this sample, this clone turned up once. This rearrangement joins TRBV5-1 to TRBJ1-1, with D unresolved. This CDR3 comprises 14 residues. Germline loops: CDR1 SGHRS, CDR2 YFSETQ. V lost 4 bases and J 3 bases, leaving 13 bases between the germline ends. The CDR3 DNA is TGCGCCAGCAGCGTCGACGGTCAGGACACTGAAGCTTTCTTT. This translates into CASSVDGQDTEAFF.

DNA of the CDR3: TGTGCCAGCAGCTCAACCCGAGGAGTCTACGAGCAGTACTTC. It yields the protein CASSSTRGVYEQYF. The rearrangement uses TRBV11-2 and TRBJ2-7; D is uncertain. Trimming cost V 4 bases and J 3 bases, with 13 bases left between them. Germline lookup yields CDR1 SGHAT and CDR2 FQNNGV. The CDR3 is made up of 14 amino acids.

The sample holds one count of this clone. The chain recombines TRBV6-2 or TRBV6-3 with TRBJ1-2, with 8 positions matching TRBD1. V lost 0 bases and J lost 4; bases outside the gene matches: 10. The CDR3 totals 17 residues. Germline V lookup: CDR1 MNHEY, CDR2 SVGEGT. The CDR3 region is CASSYSRQGAHIYGYTF. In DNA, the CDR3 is TGTGCCAGCAGTTACTCCCGGCAGGGGGCGCATATCTATGGCTACACCTTC.

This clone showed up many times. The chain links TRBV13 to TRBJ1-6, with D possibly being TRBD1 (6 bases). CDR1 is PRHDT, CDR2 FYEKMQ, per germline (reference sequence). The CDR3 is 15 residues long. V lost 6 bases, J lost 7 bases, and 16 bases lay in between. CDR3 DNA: TGTGCCAGCAGACATAGGGGGGGCGCGAATTCACCCCTCCACTTT. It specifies CASRHRGGANSPLHF.

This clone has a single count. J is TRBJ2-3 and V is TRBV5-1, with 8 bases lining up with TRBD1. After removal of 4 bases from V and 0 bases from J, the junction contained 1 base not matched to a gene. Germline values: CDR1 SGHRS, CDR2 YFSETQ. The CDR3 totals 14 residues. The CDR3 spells CASSRTGSTDTQYF. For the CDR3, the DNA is TGCGCCAGCAGCCGGACAGGGAGCACAGATACGCAGTATTTT.

The CDR3 protein is CASSLAQGGETQYF. The CDR3 bases are TGTGCCAGCAGCTTAGCGCAGGGGGGAGAGACCCAGTACTTC. V is TRBV7-2 and J is TRBJ2-5; tentative D call: TRBD1 (7 bases). This CDR3 contains 14 residues. CDR1 SGHTA and CDR2 FQGNSA come from the germline V gene. V dropped 0 bases and J dropped 4 bases, with 9 bases sitting between them. The whole variable domain, remainder taken from reference TRBV7-2 and TRBJ2-5, is GAGVSQSPSNKVTEKGKDVELRCDPISGHTALYWYRQSLGQGLEFLIYFQGNSAPDKSGLPSDRFSAERTGGSVSTLTIQRTQQEDSAVYLCASSLAQGGETQYFGPGTRLLVL.

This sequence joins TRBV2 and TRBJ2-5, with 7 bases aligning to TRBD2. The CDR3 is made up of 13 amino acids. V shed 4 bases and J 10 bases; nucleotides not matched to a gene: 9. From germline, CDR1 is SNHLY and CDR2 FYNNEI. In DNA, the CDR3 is TGTGCCAGCAGTGGGGGACTACCGGACCGCCAGTACTTC. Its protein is CASSGGLPDRQYF.

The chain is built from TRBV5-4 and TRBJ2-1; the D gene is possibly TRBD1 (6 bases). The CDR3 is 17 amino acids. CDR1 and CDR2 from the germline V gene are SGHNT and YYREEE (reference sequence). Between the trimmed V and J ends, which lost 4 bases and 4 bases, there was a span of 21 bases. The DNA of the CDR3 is TGTGCCAGCAGCCGCCCGACAGGCGGAAGGGGGTACAATGAGCAGTTCTTC. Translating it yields CASSRPTGGRGYNEQFF. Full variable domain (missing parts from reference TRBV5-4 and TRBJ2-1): ETGVTQSPTHLIKTRGQQVTLRCSSQSGHNTVSWYQQALGQGPQFIFQYYREEENGRGNFPPRFSGLQFPNYSSELNVNALELDDSALYLCASSRPTGGRGYNEQFFGPGTRLTVL.

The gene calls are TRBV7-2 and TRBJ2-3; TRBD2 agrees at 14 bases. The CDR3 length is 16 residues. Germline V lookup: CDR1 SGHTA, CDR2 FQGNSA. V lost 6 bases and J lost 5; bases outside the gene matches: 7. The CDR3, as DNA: TGTGCCAGCAGTCGACTAGCGGGAGGGGTGATAGATACGCAGTATTTT. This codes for CASSRLAGGVIDTQYF.

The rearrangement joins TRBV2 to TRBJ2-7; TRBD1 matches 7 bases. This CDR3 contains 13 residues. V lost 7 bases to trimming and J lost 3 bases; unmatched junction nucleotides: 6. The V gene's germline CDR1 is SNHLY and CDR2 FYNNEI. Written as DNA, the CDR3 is TGTGCCAGCATCATAGGGGGCTTCTACGAGCAGTACTTC. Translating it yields CASIIGGFYEQYF.

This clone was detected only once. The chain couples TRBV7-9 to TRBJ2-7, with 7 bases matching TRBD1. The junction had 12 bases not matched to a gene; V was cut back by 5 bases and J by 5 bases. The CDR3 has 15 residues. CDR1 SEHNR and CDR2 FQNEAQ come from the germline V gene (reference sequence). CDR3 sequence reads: CASSLTGQQNHEQYF. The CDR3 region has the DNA TGTGCCAGCAGCCTAACGGGACAGCAAAACCACGAGCAGTACTTC.